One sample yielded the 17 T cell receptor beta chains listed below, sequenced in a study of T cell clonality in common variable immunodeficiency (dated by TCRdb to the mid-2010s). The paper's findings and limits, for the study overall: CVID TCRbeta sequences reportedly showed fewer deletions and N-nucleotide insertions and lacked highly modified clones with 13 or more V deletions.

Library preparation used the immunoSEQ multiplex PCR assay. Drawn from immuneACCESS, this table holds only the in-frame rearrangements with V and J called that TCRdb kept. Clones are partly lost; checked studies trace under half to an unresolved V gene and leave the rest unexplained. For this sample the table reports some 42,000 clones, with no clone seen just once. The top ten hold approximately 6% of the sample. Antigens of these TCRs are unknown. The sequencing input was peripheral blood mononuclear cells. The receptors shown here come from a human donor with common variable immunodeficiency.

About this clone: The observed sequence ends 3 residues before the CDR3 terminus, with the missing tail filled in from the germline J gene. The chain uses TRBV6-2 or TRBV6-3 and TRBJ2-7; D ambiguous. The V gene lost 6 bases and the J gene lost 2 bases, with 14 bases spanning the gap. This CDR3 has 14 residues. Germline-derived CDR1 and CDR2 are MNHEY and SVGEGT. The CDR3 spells CASSRAVRTYEQYF. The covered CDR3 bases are TGTGCCAGCAGCCGTGCCGTTAGAACCTACGAG.

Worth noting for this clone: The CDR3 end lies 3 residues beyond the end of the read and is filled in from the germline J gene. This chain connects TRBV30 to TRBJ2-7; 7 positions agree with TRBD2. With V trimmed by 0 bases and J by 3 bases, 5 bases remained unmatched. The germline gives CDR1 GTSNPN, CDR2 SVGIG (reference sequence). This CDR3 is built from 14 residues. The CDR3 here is CAWSVGGRDYEQYF. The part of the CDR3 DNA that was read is TGTGCCTGGAGTGTCGGCGGGAGAGACTACGAG.

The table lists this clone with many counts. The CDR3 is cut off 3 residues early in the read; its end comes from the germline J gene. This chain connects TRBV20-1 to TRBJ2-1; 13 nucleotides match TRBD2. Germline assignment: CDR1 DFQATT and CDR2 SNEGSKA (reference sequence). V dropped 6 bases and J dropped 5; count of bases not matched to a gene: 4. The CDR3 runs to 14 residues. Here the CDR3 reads CSATGLAGDNEQFF. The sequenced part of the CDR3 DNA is TGCAGTGCAACAGGACTAGCGGGGGACAATGAG.

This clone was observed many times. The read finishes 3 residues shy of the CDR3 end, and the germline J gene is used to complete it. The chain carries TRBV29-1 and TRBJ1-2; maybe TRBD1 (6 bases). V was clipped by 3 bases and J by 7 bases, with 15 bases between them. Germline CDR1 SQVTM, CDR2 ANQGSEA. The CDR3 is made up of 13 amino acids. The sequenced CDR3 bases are TGCAGCGTTGAGGCTGTTCAGGGGCTTGGC. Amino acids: CSVEAVQGLG. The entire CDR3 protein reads CSVEAVQGLGYTF.

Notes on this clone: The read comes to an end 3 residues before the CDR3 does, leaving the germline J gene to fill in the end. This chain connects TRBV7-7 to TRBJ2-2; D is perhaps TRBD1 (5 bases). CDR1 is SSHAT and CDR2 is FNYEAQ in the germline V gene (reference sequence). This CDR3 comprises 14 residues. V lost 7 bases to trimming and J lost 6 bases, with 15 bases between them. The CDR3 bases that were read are TGTGCCAGCATGCGGTCAGGGCCGGCCGGGGAG. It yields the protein CASMRSGPAGE. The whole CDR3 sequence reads CASMRSGPAGELFF.

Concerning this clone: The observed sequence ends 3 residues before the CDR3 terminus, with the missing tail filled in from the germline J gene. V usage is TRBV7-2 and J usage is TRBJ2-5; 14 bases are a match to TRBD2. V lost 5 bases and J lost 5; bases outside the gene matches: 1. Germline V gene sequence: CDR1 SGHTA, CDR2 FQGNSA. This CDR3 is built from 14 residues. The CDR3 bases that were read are TGTGCCAGCAGCCGGACTAGCGGGGGGGAGACC. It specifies CASSRTSGGET. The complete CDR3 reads CASSRTSGGETQYF.

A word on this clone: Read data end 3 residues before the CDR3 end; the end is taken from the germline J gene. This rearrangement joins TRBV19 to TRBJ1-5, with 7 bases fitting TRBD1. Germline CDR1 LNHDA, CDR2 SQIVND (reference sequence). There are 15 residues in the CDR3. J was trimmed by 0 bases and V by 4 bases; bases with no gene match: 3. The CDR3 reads CASSKTGLSNQPQHF. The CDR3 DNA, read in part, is TGTGCCAGTAGTAAGACAGGGCTTAGCAATCAGCCC.

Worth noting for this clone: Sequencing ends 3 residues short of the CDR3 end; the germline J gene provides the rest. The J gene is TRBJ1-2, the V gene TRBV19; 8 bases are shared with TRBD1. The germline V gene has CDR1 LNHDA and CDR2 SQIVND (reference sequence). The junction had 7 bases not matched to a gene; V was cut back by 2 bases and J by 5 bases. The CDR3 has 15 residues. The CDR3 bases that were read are TGTGCCAGTAGTATACCCGACAGGGGATGGTATGGC. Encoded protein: CASSIPDRGWYG. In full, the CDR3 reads CASSIPDRGWYGYTF.

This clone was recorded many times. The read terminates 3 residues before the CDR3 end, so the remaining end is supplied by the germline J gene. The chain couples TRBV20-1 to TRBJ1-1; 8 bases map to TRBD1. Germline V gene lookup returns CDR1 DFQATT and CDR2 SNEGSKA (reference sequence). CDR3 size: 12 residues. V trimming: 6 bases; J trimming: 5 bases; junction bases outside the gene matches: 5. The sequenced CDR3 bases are TGCAGTGCAAGACAGGGGTGGACTGAA. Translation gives CSARQGWTE. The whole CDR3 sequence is CSARQGWTEAFF.

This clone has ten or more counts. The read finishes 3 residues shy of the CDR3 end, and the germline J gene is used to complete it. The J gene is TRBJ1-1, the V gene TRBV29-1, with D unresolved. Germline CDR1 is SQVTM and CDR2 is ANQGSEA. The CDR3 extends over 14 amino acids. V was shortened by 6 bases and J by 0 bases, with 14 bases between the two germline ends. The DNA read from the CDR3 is TGCAGCGTGAACCCCCGGTTGGTGAACACTGAA. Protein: CSVNPRLVNTE. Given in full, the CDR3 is CSVNPRLVNTEAFF.

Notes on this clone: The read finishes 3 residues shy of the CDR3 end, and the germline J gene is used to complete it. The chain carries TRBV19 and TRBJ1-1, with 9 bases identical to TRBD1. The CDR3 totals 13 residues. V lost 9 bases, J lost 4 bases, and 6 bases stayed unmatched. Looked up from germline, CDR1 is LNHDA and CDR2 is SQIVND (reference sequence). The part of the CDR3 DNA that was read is TGTGCCAGCGAGACAGGGGGAGGCACTGAA. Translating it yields CASETGGGTE. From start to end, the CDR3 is CASETGGGTEAFF.

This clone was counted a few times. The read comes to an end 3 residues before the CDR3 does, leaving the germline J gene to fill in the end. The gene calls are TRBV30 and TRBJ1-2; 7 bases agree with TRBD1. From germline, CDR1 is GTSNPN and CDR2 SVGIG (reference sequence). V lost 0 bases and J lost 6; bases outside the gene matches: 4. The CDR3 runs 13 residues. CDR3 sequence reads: CAWSVTGKDGYTF. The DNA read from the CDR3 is TGTGCCTGGAGTGTGACAGGGAAGGATGGC.

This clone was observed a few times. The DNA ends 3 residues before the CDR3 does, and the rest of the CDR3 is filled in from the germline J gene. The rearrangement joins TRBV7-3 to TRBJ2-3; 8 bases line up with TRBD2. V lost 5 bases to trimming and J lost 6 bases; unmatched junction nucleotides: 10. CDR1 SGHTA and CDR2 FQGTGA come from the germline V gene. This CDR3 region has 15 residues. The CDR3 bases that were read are TGTGCCAGCAGCCTTCAAGCGGGAGCATCCGATACG. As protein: CASSLQAGASDT. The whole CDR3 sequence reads CASSLQAGASDTQYF.

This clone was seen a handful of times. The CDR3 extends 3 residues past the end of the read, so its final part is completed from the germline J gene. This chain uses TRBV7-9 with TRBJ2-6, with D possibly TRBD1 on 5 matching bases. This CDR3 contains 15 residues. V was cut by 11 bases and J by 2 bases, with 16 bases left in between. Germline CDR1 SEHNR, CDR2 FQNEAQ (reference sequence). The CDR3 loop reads CALDTWIPGANVLTF. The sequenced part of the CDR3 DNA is TGTGCCTTGGACACCTGGATACCTGGGGCCAACGTC.

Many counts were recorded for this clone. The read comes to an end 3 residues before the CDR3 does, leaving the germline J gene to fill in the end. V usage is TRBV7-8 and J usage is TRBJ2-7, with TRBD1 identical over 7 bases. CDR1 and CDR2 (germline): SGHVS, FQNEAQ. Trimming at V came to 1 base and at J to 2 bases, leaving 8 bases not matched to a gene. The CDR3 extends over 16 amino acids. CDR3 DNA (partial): TGTGCCAGCAGCTTAGAAGTAGCCAGGGGGACCTACGAG. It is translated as CASSLEVARGTYE. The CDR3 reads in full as CASSLEVARGTYEQYF.

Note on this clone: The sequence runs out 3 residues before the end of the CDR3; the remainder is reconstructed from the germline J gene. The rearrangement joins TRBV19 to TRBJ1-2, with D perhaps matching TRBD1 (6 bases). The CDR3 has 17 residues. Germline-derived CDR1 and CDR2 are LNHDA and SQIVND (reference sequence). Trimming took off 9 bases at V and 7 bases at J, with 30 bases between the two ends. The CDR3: CASQGSDTGRSFFGYTF. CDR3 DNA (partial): TGTGCCAGCCAGGGGTCCGATACGGGGCGAAGTTTTTTTGGC.

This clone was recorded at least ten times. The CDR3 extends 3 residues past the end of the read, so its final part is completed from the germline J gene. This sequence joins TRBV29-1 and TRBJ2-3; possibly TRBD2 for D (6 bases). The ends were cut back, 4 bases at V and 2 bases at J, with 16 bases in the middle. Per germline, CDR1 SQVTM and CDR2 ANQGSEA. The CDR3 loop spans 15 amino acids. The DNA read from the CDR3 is TGCAGCGTTGGTAGTTTGGCGGGGATCACAGATACG. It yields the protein CSVGSLAGITDT. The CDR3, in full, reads CSVGSLAGITDTQYF.